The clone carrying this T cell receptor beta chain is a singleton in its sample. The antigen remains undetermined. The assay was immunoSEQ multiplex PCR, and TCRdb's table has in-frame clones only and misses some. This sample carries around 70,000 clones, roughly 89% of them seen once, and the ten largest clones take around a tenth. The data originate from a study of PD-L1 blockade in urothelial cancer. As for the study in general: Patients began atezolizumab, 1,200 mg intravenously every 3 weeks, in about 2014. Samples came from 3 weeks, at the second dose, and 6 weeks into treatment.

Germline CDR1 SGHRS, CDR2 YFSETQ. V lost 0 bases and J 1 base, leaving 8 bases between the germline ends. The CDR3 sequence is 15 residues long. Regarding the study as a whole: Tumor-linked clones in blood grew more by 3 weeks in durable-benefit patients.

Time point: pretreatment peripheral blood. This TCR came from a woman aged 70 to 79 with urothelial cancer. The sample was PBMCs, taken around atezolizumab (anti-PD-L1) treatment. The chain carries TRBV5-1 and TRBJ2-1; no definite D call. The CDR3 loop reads CASSLDGLSYNEQFF. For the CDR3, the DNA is TGCGCCAGCAGCTTGGACGGTCTATCCTACAATGAGCAGTTCTTC.